This T cell receptor (beta chain) was sequenced in a study of tumor and adjacent non-tumor tissue in lung cancer. In the study overall: Patients were aged about 30 to 76, nine to eleven men and about five women, stage I to III.

This clonotype appeared a few times. Its antigen is unknown. It may be a read error: a sequence one base away is much more abundant. Study findings and constraints: Top 100 clones took a larger repertoire share in normal lung.

TCRbeta libraries were built with three rounds of nested PCR, modified from ARM-PCR. TCRdb re-derived calls from the multiplex PCR reads in MiXCR, one entry per CDR3 protein. This sample carries around 39,000 distinct CDR3 sequences, over 55% of them seen once, and the ten largest clones take 45% to 50%. RNA was extracted from bulk tissue without any cell sorting. This non-tumor lung sample came from over 3 cm beyond the tumor edge. Sample: distant non-tumor lung tissue. This sequence was found in a man aged 45 to 65 with non-small cell lung cancer.

The CDR3 sequence: CSVGENPDTQYF. The CDR3, as DNA: TGCAGCGTGGGTGAGAACCCAGATACGCAGTATTTT. J is TRBJ2-3 and V is TRBV29-1, with D uncertain. Trimming removed 6 bases from V and 4 bases from J, with 11 bases in between. Germline V gene sequence: CDR1 SQVTM, CDR2 ANQGSEA. This CDR3 comprises 12 residues.